The 24 T cell receptor beta chains presented below share a single source sample, sequenced in a study of CD8 T cells in ankylosing spondylitis. TCRdb itself ran the 5' RACE reads through MiXCR, one entry per CDR3 protein. This sample has hundreds of thousands of distinct CDR3 sequences, with 20% to 25% found just once. Sequenced input: blood, either unsorted or a sorted T cell fraction (not recorded which). All receptors come from a male donor with ankylosing spondylitis or in good health (not recorded which).

Turning to this clonotype: Relative to the germline gene, one junction end is altered; a read error may explain this. The chain has TRBV7-7 and TRBJ2-3, with no clear D. Looked up from germline, CDR1 is SSHAT and CDR2 is FNYEAQ (reference sequence). The CDR3 is made up of 18 amino acids. The CDR3 sequence: CASSLGPPNALSTDTQYF. The DNA of the CDR3 is TGTGCTAGCAGCTTGGGTCCACCCAATGCTCTTAGCACAGATACGCAGTATTTT. Complete variable domain (other parts from reference TRBV7-7 and TRBJ2-3): GAGVSQSPRYKVTKRGQDVTLRCDPISSHATLYWYQQALGQGPEFLTYFNYEAQPDKSGLPSDRFSAERPEGSISTLTIQRTEQRDSAMYRCASSLGPPNALSTDTQYFGPGTRLTVL.

The chain links TRBV30 to TRBJ2-1; 7 bases map to TRBD1. The CDR3 has 13 amino acids. From germline, CDR1 is GTSNPN and CDR2 SVGIG (reference sequence). The CDR3 DNA sequence: TGTGCATGGGGGACAGTTTCCTACAATGAGCAGTTCTTC. Encoded protein: CAWGTVSYNEQFF.

This clonotype was observed a handful of times. A read error may produce the germline difference seen at one junction end. V and J are TRBV10-3 and TRBJ2-1; TRBD1 aligns across 9 bases. The germline CDR1 and CDR2 sequences are ENHRY and SYGVKD. There are 10 residues in the CDR3. The CDR3 is CAIWGQGLSF. CDR3 sequence (DNA): TGTGCCATCTGGGGACAGGGTTTATCCTTC.

The V call is TRBV10-3, the J call TRBJ2-3; 10 bases map to TRBD1. Germline-derived CDR1 and CDR2 are ENHRY and SYGVKD. The CDR3 loop spans 16 amino acids. Trimming at V came to 7 bases and at J to 1 base, leaving 8 bases not matched to a gene. The CDR3 is CAIKDRGARGTDTQYF. CDR3 bases: TGTGCCATCAAGGACAGGGGGGCTCGTGGCACAGATACGCAGTATTTT.

The chain uses TRBV3-1 and TRBJ2-1; 12 positions match TRBD1. Germline-derived CDR1 and CDR2 are LGHDT and YNNKEL (reference sequence). Trimming cost V 4 bases and J 7 bases; bases outside gene matches: 17. CDR3 length: 19 residues. CDR3: CASSLPLTGTGGLKNEQFF. In DNA form, the CDR3 reads TGTGCCAGCAGCCTACCTCTAACCGGGACAGGGGGCCTGAAGAATGAGCAGTTCTTC.

CDR3 nucleotides: TGTGCCAGCAGGGAAACAGGGCAGGGGCAGCCCCAGCATTTT. It translates to CASRETGQGQPQHF. This sequence joins TRBV3-1 and TRBJ1-5, with D possibly being TRBD1 (6 bases). Germline assignment: CDR1 LGHDT and CDR2 YNNKEL (reference sequence). The CDR3 has 14 residues. V lost 6 bases and J lost 7, with 16 bases in between.

The CDR3 region is CASSSGTSGVEQFF. As DNA, the CDR3 is TGTGCCAGCAGCTCAGGGACTAGCGGGGTAGAGCAGTTCTTC. The chain couples TRBV7-7 to TRBJ2-1; TRBD2 matches 13 bases. CDR1 and CDR2 (germline): SSHAT, FNYEAQ (reference sequence). Germline trimming cut 4 bases from V and 10 bases from J; bases unmatched to any gene: 4. The CDR3 sequence is 14 residues long.

This chain uses TRBV7-3 with TRBJ2-5; TRBD1 agrees at 9 bases. V shed 5 bases, J shed 5 bases, and the junction held 6 bases outside the gene matches. The CDR3 spans 14 residues. CDR1 and CDR2 from the germline V gene are SGHTA and FQGTGA. CDR3 in DNA: TGTGCCAGCAGCAACGGGACAGGGTTTGAGACCCAGTACTTC. Translating gives CASSNGTGFETQYF. The full variable domain, rest sourced from reference TRBV7-3 and TRBJ2-5, is GAGVSQTPSNKVTEKGKYVELRCDPISGHTALYWYRQSLGQGPEFLIYFQGTGAADDSGLPNDRFFAVRPEGSVSTLKIQRTERGDSAVYLCASSNGTGFETQYFGPGTRLLVL.

This clonotype was observed a handful of times. The chain uses TRBV11-2 and TRBJ2-1; 8 nucleotides agree with TRBD2. The CDR3 totals 19 residues. The V segment lost 4 bases and the J segment 2 bases; nucleotides outside the gene matches: 16. The germline gives CDR1 SGHAT, CDR2 FQNNGV. The DNA for the CDR3 is TGTGCCAGCAGCTCCTATCCCAAGCCGGGACTAGAGACCTACAATGAGCAGTTCTTC. It is translated as CASSSYPKPGLETYNEQFF.

The chain recombines TRBV30 with TRBJ2-6; D is unclear. Germline-derived CDR1 and CDR2 are GTSNPN and SVGIG (reference sequence). CDR3 length: 14 residues. Trimming shortened V by 4 bases and J by 4 bases, and 11 bases separated the two germline ends. The CDR3 here is CAWNTETGANVLTF. Written as DNA, the CDR3 is TGTGCCTGGAACACCGAAACGGGGGCCAACGTCCTGACTTTC.

This clonotype was seen only a few times. An end of the junction does not agree with germline; a read error may underlie this. This sequence joins TRBV15 and TRBJ2-7, with 7 bases aligning to TRBD2. Germline V gene sequence: CDR1 LNHNV, CDR2 YYDKDF (reference sequence). CDR3 size: 16 residues. CDR3 DNA sequence: TGTGCCACCAGCAGAGATAGTTCTAGCGGTTTCTACGAGCTGTACTTC. Translated, it gives CATSRDSSSGFYELYF.

J is TRBJ2-1 and V is TRBV7-9; D ambiguous. V lost 5 bases, J lost 1 base, and 15 bases lay in between. Germline assignment: CDR1 SEHNR and CDR2 FQNEAQ (reference sequence). CDR3 size: 16 residues. CDR3 amino acids: CASSPALGFSYNEQFF. DNA of the CDR3: TGTGCCAGCAGCCCGGCTCTAGGATTTTCCTACAATGAGCAGTTCTTC.

This chain connects TRBV29-1 to TRBJ2-1; 10 bases align to TRBD2. Germline V gene sequence: CDR1 SQVTM, CDR2 ANQGSEA. The CDR3 runs to 13 residues. V lost 5 bases and J lost 9; bases outside the gene matches: 7. As DNA, the CDR3 is TGCAGCGTTCCCCGCCTAGCGGGGGCTGAGCAGTTCTTC. Translated, it gives CSVPRLAGAEQFF.

The chain combines TRBV6-5 with TRBJ2-3, with 10 positions matching TRBD2. This CDR3 contains 15 residues. V was pared by 2 bases and J by 6 bases, with 5 bases of the junction left unmatched. Germline V gene lookup returns CDR1 MNHEY and CDR2 SVGAGI. CDR3 in DNA: TGTGCCAGCAGTTACAGCGGGGGGGCCGGGGATACGCAGTATTTT. It specifies CASSYSGGAGDTQYF.

This clonotype is a singleton in its sample. The V call is TRBV3-1, the J call TRBJ2-1, with a possible D match to TRBD2 (6 bases). The CDR3 is 15 residues long. Trimming took 0 bases from V and 8 from J, leaving 14 bases between them. In germline, CDR1 is LGHDT, CDR2 YNNKEL (reference sequence). CDR3 loop: CASSQEKLGEDEQFF. The CDR3, as DNA: TGTGCCAGCAGCCAAGAAAAGCTCGGGGAGGATGAGCAGTTCTTC.

This clonotype occurred a few times. In nucleotides, the CDR3 is TGCGCCAGCAGCGGACCAGGGACAGGGGGTATGAACACTGAAGCTTTCTTT. This codes for CASSGPGTGGMNTEAFF. The V call is TRBV5-1, the J call TRBJ1-1, with TRBD1 matching 11 bases. V shed 4 bases, J shed 0 bases, and the junction held 8 bases outside the gene matches. The V gene's germline CDR1 is SGHRS and CDR2 YFSETQ. This CDR3 is 17 amino acids long. Full variable domain (remainder filled in from reference TRBV5-1 and TRBJ1-1): KAGVTQTPRYLIKTRGQQVTLSCSPISGHRSVSWYQQTPGQGLQFLFEYFSETQRNKGNFPGRFSGRQFSNSRSEMNVSTLELGDSALYLCASSGPGTGGMNTEAFFGQGTRLTVV.

This clonotype has more than one count but fewer than ten. The rearrangement joins TRBV12-3 or TRBV12-4 to TRBJ2-1; tentatively, D is TRBD2 (5 bases). Trimming pared 6 bases from V and 10 bases from J, leaving 16 bases between. The CDR3 sequence is 13 residues long. CDR3 in amino acids: CASRLAGPREQFF. The CDR3, as DNA: TGTGCCAGCAGGCTAGCCGGTCCTCGGGAGCAGTTCTTC.

V is TRBV28 and J is TRBJ2-7; 8 positions agree with TRBD1. Germline assignment: CDR1 MDHEN and CDR2 SYDVKM. V shed 3 bases, J shed 5 bases, and the junction held 6 bases outside the gene matches. The CDR3 is made up of 14 amino acids. The CDR3 is CASSLPRGHDEQYF. The CDR3 DNA reads as TGTGCCAGCAGTTTGCCCAGGGGGCATGACGAGCAGTACTTC.

This chain joins TRBV28 and TRBJ2-7; D perhaps matches TRBD2 (5 bases). Per germline, CDR1 MDHEN and CDR2 SYDVKM. CDR3 size: 13 residues. V was shortened by 8 bases and J by 0 bases, with 11 bases between the two germline ends. The CDR3 coding sequence is TGTGCCAGCCAGAGTGAGGGCTCCTACGAGCAGTACTTC. It is translated as CASQSEGSYEQYF.

This clonotype was detected only a few times. The genes are TRBV15 and TRBJ2-6; no reliable D call. This CDR3 has 19 amino acids. Germline CDR1 and CDR2: LNHNV and YYDKDF (reference sequence). Trimming removed 1 base from V and 1 base from J, with 17 bases in between. The CDR3 region has the DNA TGTGCCACCAGCAGAGTAGAATTTTTAAGGAAATCTGGGGCCAACGTCCTGACTTTC. As protein: CATSRVEFLRKSGANVLTF. Full variable domain (rest looked up from reference TRBV15 and TRBJ2-6): DAMVIQNPRYQVTQFGKPVTLSCSQTLNHNVMYWYQQKSSQAPKLLFHYYDKDFNNEADTPDNFQSRRPNTSFCFLDIRSPGLGDTAMYLCATSRVEFLRKSGANVLTFGAGSRLTVL.

This clonotype was observed a few times. The V call is TRBV15, the J call TRBJ2-2; no firm D call. Trimming cost V 0 bases and J 5 bases, with 4 bases left between them. The CDR3 length is 13 residues. The germline V gene encodes CDR1 LNHNV and CDR2 YYDKDF (reference sequence). CDR3 loop: CATSRDGTGELFF. CDR3 DNA: TGTGCCACCAGCAGAGATGGTACCGGGGAGCTGTTTTTT. The full variable domain, completed using reference TRBV15 and TRBJ2-2, is DAMVIQNPRYQVTQFGKPVTLSCSQTLNHNVMYWYQQKSSQAPKLLFHYYDKDFNNEADTPDNFQSRRPNTSFCFLDIRSPGLGDTAMYLCATSRDGTGELFFGEGSRLTVL.

This clonotype was observed a handful of times. This chain connects TRBV6-1 to TRBJ2-2; D might be TRBD2 (6 bases). The CDR3 runs 17 residues. Germline V gene lookup returns CDR1 MNHNS and CDR2 SASEGT. Trimming cost V 6 bases and J 1 base, with 18 bases left between them. The CDR3 nucleotides are TGTGCCAGCAGGACGCCATTGGCGGGGAAGAACACCGGGGAGCTGTTTTTT. Its protein product is CASRTPLAGKNTGELFF.

V usage is TRBV6-1 and J usage is TRBJ1-6, with 8 bases lining up with TRBD1. V shed 7 bases, J shed 6 bases, and the junction held 8 bases outside the gene matches. The CDR3 is 15 residues long. Germline CDR1 reads MNHNS; CDR2 reads SASEGT. CDR3 sequence reads: CASKPDRGSNSPLHF. As DNA, the CDR3 is TGTGCCAGCAAACCCGACAGGGGAAGTAATTCACCCCTCCACTTT.

In this sample, this clonotype turned up a few times. The chain recombines TRBV29-1 with TRBJ2-1; a weak D match, TRBD2 (5 bases). This CDR3 spans 13 amino acids. From germline, CDR1 is SQVTM and CDR2 ANQGSEA. V was clipped by 1 base and J by 5 bases, with 9 bases between them. CDR3 loop: CSVEGLANNEQFF. CDR3 bases: TGCAGCGTTGAAGGGCTAGCCAACAATGAGCAGTTCTTC.